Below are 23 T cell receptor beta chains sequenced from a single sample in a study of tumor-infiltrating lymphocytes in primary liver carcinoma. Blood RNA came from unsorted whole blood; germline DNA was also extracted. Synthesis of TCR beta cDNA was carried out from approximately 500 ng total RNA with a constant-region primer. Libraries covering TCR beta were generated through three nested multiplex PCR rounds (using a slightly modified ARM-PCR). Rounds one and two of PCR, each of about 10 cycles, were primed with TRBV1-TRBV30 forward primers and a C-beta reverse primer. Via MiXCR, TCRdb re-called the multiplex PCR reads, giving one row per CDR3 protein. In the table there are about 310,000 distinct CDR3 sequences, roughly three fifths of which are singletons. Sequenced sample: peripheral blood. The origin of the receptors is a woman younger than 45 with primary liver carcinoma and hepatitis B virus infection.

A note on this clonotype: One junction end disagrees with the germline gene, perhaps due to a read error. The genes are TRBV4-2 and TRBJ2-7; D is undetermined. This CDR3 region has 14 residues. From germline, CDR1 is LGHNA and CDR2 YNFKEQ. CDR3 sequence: CASSQVDQLVEQDF. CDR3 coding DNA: TGTGCCAGCAGCCAAGTTGACCAGCTGGTTGAGCAGGACTTC.

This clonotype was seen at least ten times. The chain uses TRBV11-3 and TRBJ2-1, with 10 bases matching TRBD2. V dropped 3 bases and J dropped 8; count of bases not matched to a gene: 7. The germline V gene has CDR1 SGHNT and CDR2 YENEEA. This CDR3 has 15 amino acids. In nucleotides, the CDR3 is TGTGCCAGCAGCTTCAGCGGGAGGGCCCTGGATGAGCAGTTCTTC. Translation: CASSFSGRALDEQFF.

The CDR3 DNA reads TGTGCCAGCAGCTTGTTTGGACTAGCGGGGAGGGATGAGCAGTTCTTC. It yields the protein CASSLFGLAGRDEQFF. The chain uses TRBV5-6 and TRBJ2-1; 12 bases are a match to TRBD2. Per germline, CDR1 SGHDT and CDR2 YYEEEE. The CDR3 has 16 amino acids. The V and J ends lost 1 base and 8 bases, in that order; junction bases with no gene match: 7.

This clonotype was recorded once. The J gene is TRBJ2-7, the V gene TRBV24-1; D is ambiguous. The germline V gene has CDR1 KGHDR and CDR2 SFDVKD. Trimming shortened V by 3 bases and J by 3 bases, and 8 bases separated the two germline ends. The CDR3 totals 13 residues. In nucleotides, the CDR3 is TGTGCCACCAGTGATAACAACGACTACGAGCAGTACTTC. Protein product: CATSDNNDYEQYF.

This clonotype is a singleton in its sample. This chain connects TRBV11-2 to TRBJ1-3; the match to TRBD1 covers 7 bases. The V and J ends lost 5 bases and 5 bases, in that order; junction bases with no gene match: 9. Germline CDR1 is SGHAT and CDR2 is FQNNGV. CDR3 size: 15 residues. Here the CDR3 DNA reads TGTGCCAGCAGCCAGGTTAACAGGGGCCGAAACACCATATATTTT. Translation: CASSQVNRGRNTIYF.

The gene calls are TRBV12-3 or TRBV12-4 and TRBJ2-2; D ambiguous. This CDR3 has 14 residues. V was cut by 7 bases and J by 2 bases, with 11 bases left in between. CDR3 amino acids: CASITKENTGELFF. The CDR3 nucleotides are TGTGCCAGCATTACTAAAGAAAACACCGGGGAGCTGTTTTTT.

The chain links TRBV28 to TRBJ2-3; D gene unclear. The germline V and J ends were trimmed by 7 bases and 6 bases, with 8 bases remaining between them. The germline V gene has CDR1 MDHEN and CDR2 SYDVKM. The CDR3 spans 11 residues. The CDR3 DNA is TGTGCCAGCAATTTGGGGGATACGCAGTATTTT. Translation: CASNLGDTQYF.

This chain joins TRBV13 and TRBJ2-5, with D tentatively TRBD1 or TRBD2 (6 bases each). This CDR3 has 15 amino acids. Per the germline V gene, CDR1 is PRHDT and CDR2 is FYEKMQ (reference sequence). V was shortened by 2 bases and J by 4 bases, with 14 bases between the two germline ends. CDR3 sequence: CASSLSAGGGETQYF. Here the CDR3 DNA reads TGTGCCAGCAGCTTATCTGCAGGAGGGGGAGAGACCCAGTACTTC.

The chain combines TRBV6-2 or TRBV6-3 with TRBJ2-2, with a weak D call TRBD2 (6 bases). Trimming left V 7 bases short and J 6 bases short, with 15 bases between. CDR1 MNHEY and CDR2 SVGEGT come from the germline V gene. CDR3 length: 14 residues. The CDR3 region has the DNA TGTGCCAGCACCAGCCTTTGGGGGGCCGGGGAGCTGTTTTTT. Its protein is CASTSLWGAGELFF.

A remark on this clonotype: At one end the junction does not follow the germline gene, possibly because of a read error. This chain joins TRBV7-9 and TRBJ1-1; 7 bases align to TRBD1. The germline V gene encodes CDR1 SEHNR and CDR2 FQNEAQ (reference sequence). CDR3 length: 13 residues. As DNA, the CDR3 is TGTGCCATCAGCCAAATACAGGGGACTGAAGCTTTCTTT. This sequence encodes CAISQIQGTEAFF.

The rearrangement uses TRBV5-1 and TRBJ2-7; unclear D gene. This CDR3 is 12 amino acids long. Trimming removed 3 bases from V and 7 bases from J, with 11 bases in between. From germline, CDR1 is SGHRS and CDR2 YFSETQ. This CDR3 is CASSSTFTEQYF. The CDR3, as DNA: TGCGCCAGCAGCTCAACTTTTACGGAGCAGTACTTC.

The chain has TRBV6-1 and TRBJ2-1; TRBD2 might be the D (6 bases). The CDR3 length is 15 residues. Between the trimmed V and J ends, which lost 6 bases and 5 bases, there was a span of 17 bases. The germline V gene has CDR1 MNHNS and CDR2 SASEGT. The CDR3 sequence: CASRNYRDFDNEQFF. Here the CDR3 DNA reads TGTGCCAGCAGGAACTACCGGGACTTTGACAATGAGCAGTTCTTC.

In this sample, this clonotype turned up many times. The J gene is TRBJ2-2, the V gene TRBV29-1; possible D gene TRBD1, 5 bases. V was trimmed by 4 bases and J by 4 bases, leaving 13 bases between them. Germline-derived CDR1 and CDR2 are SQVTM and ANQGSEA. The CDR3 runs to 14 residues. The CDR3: CSVVSDQGTGELFF. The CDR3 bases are TGCAGCGTTGTATCGGATCAGGGCACCGGGGAGCTGTTTTTT.

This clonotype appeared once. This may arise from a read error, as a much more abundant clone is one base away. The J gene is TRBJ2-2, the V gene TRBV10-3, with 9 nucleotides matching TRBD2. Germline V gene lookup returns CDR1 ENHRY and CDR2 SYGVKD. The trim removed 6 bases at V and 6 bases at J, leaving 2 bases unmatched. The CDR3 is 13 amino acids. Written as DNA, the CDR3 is TGTGCCATCAGGGGACTAGCCCCCGGGGAGCTGTTTTTT. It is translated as CAIRGLAPGELFF.

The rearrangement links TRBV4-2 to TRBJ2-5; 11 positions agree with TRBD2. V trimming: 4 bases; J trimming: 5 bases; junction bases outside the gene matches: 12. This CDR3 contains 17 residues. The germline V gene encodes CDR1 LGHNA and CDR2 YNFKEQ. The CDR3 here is CASSRGLAEAGGETQYF. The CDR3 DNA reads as TGTGCCAGCAGCCGGGGACTAGCGGAAGCCGGAGGGGAGACCCAGTACTTC.

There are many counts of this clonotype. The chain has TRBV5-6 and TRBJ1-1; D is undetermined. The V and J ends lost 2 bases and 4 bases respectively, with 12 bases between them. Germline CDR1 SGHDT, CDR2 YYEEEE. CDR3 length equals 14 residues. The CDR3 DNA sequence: TGTGCCAGCAGCTTTTCCAATAGGGCCACTGAAGCTTTCTTT. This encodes CASSFSNRATEAFF.

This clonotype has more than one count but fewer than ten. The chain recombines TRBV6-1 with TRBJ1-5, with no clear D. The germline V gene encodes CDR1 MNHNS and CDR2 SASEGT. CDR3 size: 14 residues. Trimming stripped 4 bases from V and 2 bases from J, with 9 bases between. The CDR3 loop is CASSARGGNQPQHF. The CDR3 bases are TGTGCCAGCAGTGCCCGGGGTGGCAATCAGCCCCAGCATTTT.

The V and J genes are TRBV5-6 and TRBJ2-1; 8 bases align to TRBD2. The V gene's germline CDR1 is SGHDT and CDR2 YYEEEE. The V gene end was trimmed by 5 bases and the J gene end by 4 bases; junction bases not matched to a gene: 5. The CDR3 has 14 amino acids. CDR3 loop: CASSSGTRYNEQFF. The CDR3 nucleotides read TGTGCCAGCAGTTCGGGGACTAGATACAATGAGCAGTTCTTC. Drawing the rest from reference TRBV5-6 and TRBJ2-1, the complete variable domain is DAGVTQSPTHLIKTRGQQVTLRCSPKSGHDTVSWYQQALGQGPQFIFQYYEEEERQRGNFPDRFSGHQFPNYSSELNVNALLLGDSALYLCASSSGTRYNEQFFGPGTRLTVL.

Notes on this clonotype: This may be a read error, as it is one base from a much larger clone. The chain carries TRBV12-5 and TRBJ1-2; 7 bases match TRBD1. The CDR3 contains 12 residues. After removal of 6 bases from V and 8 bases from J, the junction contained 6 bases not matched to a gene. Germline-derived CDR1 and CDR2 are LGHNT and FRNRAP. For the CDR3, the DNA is TGTGCTAGTGGCCTGACAGGGATGGGCTACACCTTC. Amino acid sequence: CASGLTGMGYTF. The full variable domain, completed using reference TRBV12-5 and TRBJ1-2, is DARVTQTPRHKVTEMGQEVTMRCQPILGHNTVFWYRQTMMQGLELLAYFRNRAPLDDSGMPKDRFSAEMPDATLATLKIQPSEPRDSAVYFCASGLTGMGYTFGSGTRLTVV.

The CDR3 protein is CSGGPGETQYF. The DNA for the CDR3 is TGCAGCGGTGGACCCGGAGAGACCCAGTACTTC. V is TRBV29-1 and J is TRBJ2-5; D not certain. The germline V gene encodes CDR1 SQVTM and CDR2 ANQGSEA. The V and J ends lost 7 bases and 4 bases respectively, with 10 bases between them. This CDR3 is 11 amino acids long.

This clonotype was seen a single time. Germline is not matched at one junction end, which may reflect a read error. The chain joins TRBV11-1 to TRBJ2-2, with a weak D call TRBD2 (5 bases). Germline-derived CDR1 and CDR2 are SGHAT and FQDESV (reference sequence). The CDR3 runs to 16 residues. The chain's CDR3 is CASSSFWGSYTGELYF. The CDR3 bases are TGTGCCAGCAGCTCTTTTTGGGGTTCATACACCGGGGAGCTGTATTTT.

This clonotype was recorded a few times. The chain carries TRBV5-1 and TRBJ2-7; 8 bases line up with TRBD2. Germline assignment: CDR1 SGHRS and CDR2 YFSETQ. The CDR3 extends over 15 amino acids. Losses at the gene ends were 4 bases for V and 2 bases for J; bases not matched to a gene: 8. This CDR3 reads CASSRTAGEAYEQYF. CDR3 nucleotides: TGCGCCAGCAGCCGGACAGCGGGAGAGGCCTACGAGCAGTACTTC.

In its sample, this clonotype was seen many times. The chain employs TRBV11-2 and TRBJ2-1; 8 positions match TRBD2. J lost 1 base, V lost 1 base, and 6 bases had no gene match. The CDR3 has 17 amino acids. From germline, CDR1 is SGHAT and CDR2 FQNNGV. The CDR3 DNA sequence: TGTGCCAGCAGCTTAGGCGAACTAGCGGTTTCCTACAATGAGCAGTTCTTC. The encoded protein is CASSLGELAVSYNEQFF.